The rows below give T cell receptor beta chains drawn from one sample of a study of T cell repertoires in cytomegalovirus infection. TCRdb re-analysed the reads in MiXCR, keeping a single row per CDR3 protein. Found here are around 800,000 distinct CDR3 sequences, approximately 30% of them singletons; the top ten hold roughly 12%. These receptors have no identified antigens. The material sequenced was cultured CD8+ T cells from PBMCs, taken from culture after CMV antigen stimulation. These receptors were collected from a human donor in good health (CMV status not recorded). Some clones in this sample may be carry-over from other donors' samples. Both conserved end residues are part of each CDR3. D genes are given only for firm matches. Expanded clones get a size class; other rows say once, few or many, or leave the size out.

d_call,j_call,clone_size,v_call,cdr3_nt,cdr3_aa
.,TRBJ1-5,.,TRBV27,TGTGCCAGCAAGAGCCCCGGGAGCAATCAGCCCCAGCATTTT,CASKSPGSNQPQHF
TRBD2,TRBJ2-1,.,TRBV15,TGTGCCACCAGCAGAGATGGGGCTAGCGGCAATGAGCAGTTCTTC,CATSRDGASGNEQFF
.,TRBJ1-1,once,TRBV12-3/TRBV12-4,TGTGCCAGCACCGATCAGGGGTACACTGAAGCTTTCTTT,CASTDQGYTEAFF
.,TRBJ2-1,.,TRBV19,TGTGCCAGTAGTATAGATTCCCCGGCAGACTCCTACAATGAGCAGTTCTTC,CASSIDSPADSYNEQFF
.,TRBJ2-3,few,TRBV12-3/TRBV12-4,TGTGCCAGCAGTTTAAACACGGCGAGCACAGATACGCAGTATTTT,CASSLNTASTDTQYF
.,TRBJ2-3,.,TRBV6-2/TRBV6-3,TGTGCCAGCTTACCGAGCTTCCGGGACTCTTCTGATACGCAGTATTTT,CASLPSFRDSSDTQYF
.,TRBJ2-5,.,TRBV14,TGTGCCAGCAGCCAAGATCCCCCCCCAAGAGAGACCCAGTACTTC,CASSQDPPPRETQYF
.,TRBJ2-6,.,TRBV6-2/TRBV6-3,TGTGCCAGCTGTAAACGGGTTTCTGTGGCCAACGTCCTGACTTTC,CASCKRVSVANVLTF
.,TRBJ1-2,once,TRBV19,TGTGCGGTAAGGTCGGGAAGAAGAATTGAAGGCTACACCTTC,CAVRSGRRIEGYTF
.,TRBJ1-1,few,TRBV6-1,TGTGCCAGCAGTGACCCCCGGGGGGGGGGAGCGACTGAAGCTTTCTTT,CASSDPRGGGATEAFF
TRBD1,TRBJ1-5,.,TRBV28,TGTGCCAGCAGTTACATCCAGGGGACAGGCCCCAATCAGCCCCAGCATTTT,CASSYIQGTGPNQPQHF
TRBD1,TRBJ1-1,.,TRBV6-6,TGTGCCAGCAGTCCGGGACAGGGGACGAACACTGAAGCTTTCTTT,CASSPGQGTNTEAFF
.,TRBJ2-5,few,TRBV23-1,TGCGCCAGCAGCCCAGGGGGGGTGGCAGTACTCCAAGAGACCCAGTACTTC,CASSPGGVAVLQETQYF
TRBD1,TRBJ2-5,.,TRBV3-1,TGTGCCAGCAGCCAAGAGGATCGGGACAGGGTAGGAGAGACCCAGTACTTC,CASSQEDRDRVGETQYF
.,TRBJ1-1,.,TRBV7-9,TGTGCCAGCAGCCCCCCTGGTATTTACACTGAAGCTTTCTTT,CASSPPGIYTEAFF
.,TRBJ1-1,few,TRBV7-4,TGTGCCAGCAGCTTAGCGCGGGGGGCGAGGACTGAAGCTTTCTTT,CASSLARGARTEAFF
.,TRBJ1-5,few,TRBV7-6,TGTGCCAGCAGCCCGGGCACAGCGCATTATAGCAATCAGCCCCAGCATTTT,CASSPGTAHYSNQPQHF
TRBD1,TRBJ2-2,.,TRBV12-5,TGTGCTAGTGGTTTGGTCCCGGGACAGGGGAACACCGGGGAGCTGTTTTTT,CASGLVPGQGNTGELFF
.,TRBJ1-2,.,TRBV12-3/TRBV12-4,TGTGCCAGCAGTTTAGTAGTGAGCGAACCTAACTATGGCTACACCTTC,CASSLVVSEPNYGYTF
.,TRBJ2-7,few,TRBV27,TGTGCCAGCAGTTTGCGATTCGACAGGCCCCGGGGATACGAGCAGTACTTC,CASSLRFDRPRGYEQYF
TRBD2,TRBJ2-1,.,TRBV7-9,TGTGCCAGCAGCTTAGGGGGGGGTCAGTTCTTC,CASSLGGGQFF
.,TRBJ2-5,.,TRBV7-8,TGTGCCAGCAGCTTAGGGGACACTGGGGGACCTTGGGAAGAGACCCAGTACTTC,CASSLGDTGGPWEETQYF
.,TRBJ2-5,many,TRBV12-3/TRBV12-4,TGTGCCAGCAGTCTGCCGGGACATCTGGGAGAGACCCAGTACTTC,CASSLPGHLGETQYF
.,TRBJ1-5,.,TRBV4-1,TGCGCCAGCAGCCAAGGTCATCTTAGCAATCAGCCCCAGCATTTT,CASSQGHLSNQPQHF
.,TRBJ2-5,few,TRBV27,TGTGCCAGCAGCCCTAAAACGGCGGGGCTACAAGAGACCCAGTACTTC,CASSPKTAGLQETQYF
.,TRBJ2-6,.,TRBV7-9,TGTGCCAGCAGCTTAGTTTGGGCTTCGGTGCTCTCTGGGGCCAACGTCCTGACTTTC,CASSLVWASVLSGANVLTF
.,TRBJ2-1,once,TRBV5-5,TGTGCCAGCAGCTTGGCCATAGCTTACAATGAGCAGTTCTTC,CASSLAIAYNEQFF
TRBD2,TRBJ2-1,few,TRBV5-5,TGTGCCAGCAGCTTGGTGAGGGCTAGCGGGGGGACCTACAATGAGCAGTTCTTC,CASSLVRASGGTYNEQFF
.,TRBJ1-2,.,TRBV19,TGTGCCAGTAGTCGGAGCAGTTCAAATGGCTACACCTTC,CASSRSSSNGYTF
.,TRBJ2-3,few,TRBV4-1,TGCGCCAGCAGCCAAGATTTCGGGGAGCCGGGGACGGATACGCAGTATTTT,CASSQDFGEPGTDTQYF
TRBD1,TRBJ1-2,.,TRBV5-4,TGTGCTACAGGGGGCAGGGGCTACACCTTC,CATGGRGYTF
.,TRBJ2-7,.,TRBV13,TGTGCCAGCAGTTCAGAGGACGAGCAGTACTTC,CASSSEDEQYF
.,TRBJ2-3,.,TRBV7-6,TGTGCCAGCAGCTTAGAGGCAACGGGAAGCACAGATACGCAGTATTTT,CASSLEATGSTDTQYF
TRBD1,TRBJ1-2,.,TRBV14,TGTGCCAGCAGCCAAGATCCGACAGGGGTTGGCTACACCTTC,CASSQDPTGVGYTF
.,TRBJ1-2,few,TRBV4-1,TGCGCCAGCAGCCATGATTCCGTTTCGCGGGGCTATGGCTACACCTTC,CASSHDSVSRGYGYTF
.,TRBJ1-2,.,TRBV6-1,TGTGCCAGCAGTGAAGCGGACGGCTACACCTTC,CASSEADGYTF
.,TRBJ2-3,few,TRBV4-1,TGCGCCAGCAGCCAAGATCCCTTGAGCACAGATACGCAGTATTTT,CASSQDPLSTDTQYF
TRBD1,TRBJ2-3,few,TRBV6-5,TGTGCCAGCAGTTACTCCTTGCCGGGACAGGACCCTGGGGATACGCAGTATTTT,CASSYSLPGQDPGDTQYF
.,TRBJ2-7,few,TRBV7-6,TGTGCCAGCAGCTTAGAAGACTTCTACGAGCAGTACTTC,CASSLEDFYEQYF
.,TRBJ1-1,.,TRBV4-3,TGCGCCAGCAGCACCGGGCCTCAAAGAGGGGACACTGAAGCTTTCTTT,CASSTGPQRGDTEAFF
.,TRBJ2-7,.,TRBV3-1,TGTGCCAGCAGCCAAGAGCCACACGAGCAGTACTTC,CASSQEPHEQYF
.,TRBJ2-5,few,TRBV7-2,TGTGCCAGCAGCTGGGACGTAAAGACCCAGTACTTC,CASSWDVKTQYF
.,TRBJ1-1,.,TRBV5-1,TGCGCCAGCACCCGGGGGGTAAACACTGAAGCTTTCTTT,CASTRGVNTEAFF
.,TRBJ2-7,.,TRBV7-2,TGTGCCAGCAGCTGGGGGGGGCAAGAGCAGTACTTC,CASSWGGQEQYF
.,TRBJ1-3,.,TRBV27,TGTGCCAGCAGTTCGGACGCGAGCTCTGGAAACACCATATATTTT,CASSSDASSGNTIYF
TRBD1,TRBJ2-1,few,TRBV24-1,TGTGCCACCAGTGAGTACCGGGACAGAGACAATGAGCAGTTCTTC,CATSEYRDRDNEQFF
.,TRBJ2-1,.,TRBV14,TGTGCCAGCAGCCCTCCCCGGTCCTGGAGGGAGCAGTTCTTC,CASSPPRSWREQFF
.,TRBJ2-1,.,TRBV7-2,TGTGCCAGCAGCTTAATCTCGGGGTATGATGAGCAGTTCTTC,CASSLISGYDEQFF
.,TRBJ1-6,few,TRBV20-1,TGCAGTGCTAGAGGCGGCCAGAGCTCCTATAATTCACCCCTCCACTTT,CSARGGQSSYNSPLHF
.,TRBJ1-1,few,TRBV4-1,TGCGCCAGCAACTTCACAGGATTCCCGAACACTGAAGCTTTCTTT,CASNFTGFPNTEAFF
.,TRBJ2-1,.,TRBV29-1,TGCAGTTGTCCGAAGGGTTCCTACAATGAGCAGTTCTTC,CSCPKGSYNEQFF
TRBD2,TRBJ2-1,many,TRBV7-9,TGTGCCAGCAGCTTTAGCGGGGGGCAGACTGAGCAGTTCTTC,CASSFSGGQTEQFF
.,TRBJ1-2,few,TRBV7-6,TGTGCCAGCAGCCCCGGGTACGGAGCTAACTATGGCTACACCTTC,CASSPGYGANYGYTF
.,TRBJ2-5,many,TRBV7-6,TGTGCCAGCAGCCCAATTGTTCAAGAGACCCAGTACTTC,CASSPIVQETQYF
.,TRBJ2-1,.,TRBV7-2,TGTGCCAGCAGCGAAGGGACGGAATACAATGAGCAGTTCTTC,CASSEGTEYNEQFF
.,TRBJ2-2,.,TRBV7-9,TGTGCCAGCAGCTCTCCACCTGGGGCGAACACCGGGGAGCTGTTTTTT,CASSSPPGANTGELFF
.,TRBJ1-4,many,TRBV7-9,TGTGCCAGCAGCGAGTTAGCAGCAACTAATGAAAAACTGTTTTTT,CASSELAATNEKLFF